Sequencing of this T cell receptor (beta chain) was carried out in a study of CD8+ T cells in alopecia areata. Study information: Each of the treated patients was given oral tofacitinib, 5 to 10 mg twice daily, for moderate-to-severe alopecia areata.

The V gene's germline CDR1 is MDHEN and CDR2 SYDVKM. With 5 bases clipped from V and 4 bases from J, the junction kept 5 bases outside the gene matches. There are 13 residues in the CDR3. Following extraction, RNA underwent reverse transcription to cDNA, which served as the sequencing template. Clones were read by immunoSEQ multiplex PCR, and TCRdb kept only the in-frame ones, dropping some. The sample records approximately 280,000 clones, roughly 60% being singletons. The treatment: oral pan-JAK inhibitor, 5-10 mg twice daily. In alopecia areata patients, both lesional scalp punch biopsies and peripheral blood were collected.

The input for sequencing was CD4+ T cells sorted from blood, taken at week 24, from a patient treated with tofacitinib. This receptor was taken from a human donor with alopecia areata. The chain carries TRBV28 and TRBJ2-7; 7 bases are shared with TRBD1. In nucleotides, the CDR3 is TGTGCCAGCAGTGAGGGGGCGAGGTACGAGCAGTACTTC. Translation gives CASSEGARYEQYF.